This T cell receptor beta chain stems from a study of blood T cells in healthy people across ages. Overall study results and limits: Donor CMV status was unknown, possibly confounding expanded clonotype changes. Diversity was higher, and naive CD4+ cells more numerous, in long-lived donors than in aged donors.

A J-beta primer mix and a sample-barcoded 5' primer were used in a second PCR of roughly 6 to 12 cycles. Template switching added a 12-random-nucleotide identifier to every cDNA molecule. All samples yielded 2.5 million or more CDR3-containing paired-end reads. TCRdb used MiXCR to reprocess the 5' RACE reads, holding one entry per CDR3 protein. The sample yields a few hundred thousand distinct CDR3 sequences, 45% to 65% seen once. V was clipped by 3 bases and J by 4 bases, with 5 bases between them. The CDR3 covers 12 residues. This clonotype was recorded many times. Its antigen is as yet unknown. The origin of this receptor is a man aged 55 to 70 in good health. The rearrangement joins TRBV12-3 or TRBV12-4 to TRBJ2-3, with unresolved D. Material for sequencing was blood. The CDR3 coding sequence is TGTGCCAGCAGTTTTTCCCCAGATACGCAGTATTTT. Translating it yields CASSFSPDTQYF.